This entry is about one T cell receptor (beta chain). Antigen unknown. V lost 0 bases and J 2 bases, leaving 12 bases between the germline ends. This CDR3 is built from 16 residues. CDR1 is SGHRS and CDR2 is YFSETQ in the germline V gene. Researchers ran the PCR with 60 Vbeta and 13 Jbeta primers. Profiling relied on immunoSEQ multiplex PCR, and the TCRdb table lists in-frame clones only, not all of them. The table includes around 200,000 clones, approximately 80% detected once. The sample originates from a study of cytomegalovirus exposure and HLA in healthy donors. Findings and limits, study-wide: One variant, a missense change in DCLRE1C, was linked in a later analysis to TCR beta V- and J-gene trimming. In an earlier analysis, most TCR beta V segments were productive about 87% or about 30% of the time.

The sample consisted of PBMCs. The chain has TRBV5-1 and TRBJ2-1; D is perhaps TRBD2 (6 bases). This clonotype was obtained from a woman aged 50 to 60 in good health and CMV-seropositive. CDR3 coding DNA: TGCGCCAGCAGCTTGGCTGCGGGGAACCCCTACAATGAGCAGTTCTTC. Its protein product is CASSLAAGNPYNEQFF.